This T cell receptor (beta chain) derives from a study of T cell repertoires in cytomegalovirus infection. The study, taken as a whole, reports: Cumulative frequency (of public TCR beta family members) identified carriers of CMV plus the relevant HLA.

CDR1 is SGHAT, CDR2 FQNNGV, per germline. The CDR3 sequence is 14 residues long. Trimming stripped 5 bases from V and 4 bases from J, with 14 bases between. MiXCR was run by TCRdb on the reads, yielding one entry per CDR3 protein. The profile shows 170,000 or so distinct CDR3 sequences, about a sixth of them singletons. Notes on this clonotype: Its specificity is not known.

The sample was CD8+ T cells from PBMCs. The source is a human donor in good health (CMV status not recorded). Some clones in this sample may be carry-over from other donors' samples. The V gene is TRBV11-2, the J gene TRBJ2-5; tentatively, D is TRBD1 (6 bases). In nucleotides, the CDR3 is TGTGCCAGCAGCCTAAGCGTGGGGGCAGAGACCCAGTACTTC. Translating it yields CASSLSVGAETQYF. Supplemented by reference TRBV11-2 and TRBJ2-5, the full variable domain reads EAGVAQSPRYKIIEKRQSVAFWCNPISGHATLYWYQQILGQGPKLLIQFQNNGVVDDSQLPKDRFSAERLKGVDSTLKIQPAKLEDSAVYLCASSLSVGAETQYFGPGTRLLVL.